This paragraph covers one TCR beta chain sequence. Its antigen specificity is not known. No base qualities exist here, and no much larger clone lies one base off it. From the cysteine up to the phenylalanine, the CDR3 has a length of 14 residues. The kept DNA is CDR3 alone, 42 bases in frame from the first base. CDR1 SNHLY and CDR2 FYNNEI were looked up in the germline V gene. A distance of 14 bases separates the germline ends of V and J, which lose 7 bases and 7 bases respectively. The cohort consisted of more than 650 healthy bone marrow donors. Cohort members were all nominally healthy when sampled, although unrecorded immune exposures were likely present. The donor was CMV seronegative and was included in the group of 352 seronegative cohort members. A peripheral blood sample was collected from each donor, and TCR beta sequencing was performed on peripheral blood mononuclear cells. Genomic DNA was extracted from the blood cell samples with the Qiagen DNeasy Blood Extraction Kit.

This sample was included in a study of cytomegalovirus exposure and HLA in healthy donors (dated by TCRdb to about 2017). Broadly, across the study: An earlier analysis of some 500 of the donors reported roughly 270 Gb of sequence data and 120 million or so unique TCR beta sequences from about 179 million T cells. An early release covering 550 to 650 HLA-typed donors comprised approximately 300 gigabases of sequencing data and tens of millions of unique TCR sequences. Of the 350 to 400 genotyped donors, roughly 85% fell in the genetic ancestry cluster associated with self-reported Caucasian donors. The study aimed to test whether signatures of past pathogen exposure could be identified by cataloging public T cell receptors. Using immunosequencing, the study profiled T cell repertoires from 500 to 800 subjects and related those repertoires to cytomegalovirus serostatus. In addition to the first cohort of 666 subjects, a separate validation cohort of 120 different subjects was used. To predict cytomegalovirus infection status, the study combined high-throughput TCR immunosequencing, statistical association of individual TCRs with disease status, and machine learning. A later analysis re-examined previously published TCR beta repertoires from about 700 donors and added high-resolution HLA genotyping to investigate patterns of TCR occurrence. The later analysis used no new phenotypic data to find candidate immune exposures, relying instead on TCR beta sequences and their occurrence across donors. In an earlier analysis of around 540 of the donors, high-throughput TCR beta sequencing was used to judge whether each TCR beta V gene segment behaved as functional or pseudogenic. Donor age, sex, ethnicity and CMV serostatus were compiled together with the repertoire data. In a later genetic analysis, genome-wide SNP genotypes for about 60% of the 666 donors were used, and that subset was treated as a discovery cohort. Every repertoire in the discovery cohort had been generated on one and the same sequencing platform. Class I and class II HLA loci were covered by the typing at four-digit resolution. Typing coverage varied by locus: roughly 629-640 donors for A, B, C, DRB1 and DQB1; around 560 for DQA1; more than 600 for DPA1; roughly 450 for DPB1. Roughly 5 DR-DQ haplotypes were handled as single units for association and clustering, since linkage in the cohort was strong. Among 350 to 400 genotyped donors of the cohort, an average of about 240,000 unique TCR beta nucleotide sequences were sequenced per donor, about a sixth of them non-productive. What the research found in general, with its limitations: A few of the identified cytomegalovirus-associated TCR beta chains were confirmed in vitro to be specific for cytomegalovirus antigens. A later analysis found that HLA-associated TCR beta chains were more clonally expanded and had lower generation probabilities than equally common non-associated chains. The classifier was reported to diagnose cytomegalovirus status with high specificity and sensitivity in both the original cohort and the validation cohort. When HLA alleles, especially DR and DQ, strongly co-occurred, TCR associations were difficult to assign to individual alleles. The earlier analysis of 587 of the donors excluded roughly 17 rarely observed V segments, including chromosome 9 orphons, because counts were too low. Sequencing depth was assumed to be roughly uniform across donors in the presence/absence analyses, though that assumption may not hold. A cluster of highly shared sequence variants was judged likely to be a technical artifact of the sequencing pipeline. The 87-base-pair reads could not distinguish some IMGT-functional V segments, including TRBV6-2 and TRBV6-3, so those segments were excluded. According to a later analysis, parvovirus B19, influenza, CMV and Epstein-Barr virus appeared linked to several top co-occurrence clusters. An association between a missense DCLRE1C variant and V-gene and J-gene trimming of TCR beta chains was found in a later genetic analysis and replicated in an independent cohort. According to a later analysis, most CMV-associated TCR beta chains appeared to be HLA-restricted, and the HLA associations seemed to be driven largely by CMV exposure. Because some donors lacked HLA typing at each locus, the association tests relied only on the typed subset. An earlier analysis of some 590 of the donors showed that most TCR beta V segments appeared in productive rearrangements either about 87% or about 30% of the time, which broadly matched IMGT annotations. Immune exposure information for the cohort was limited to CMV serostatus. Across donors, most TCR sequences were observed very rarely, whereas some public TCRs were present in many individuals. The cohort was sequenced for TCR beta chains only, and without alpha or paired-chain data the features that could be detected were limited. A later analysis found that TCR association rates varied across HLA loci, with DRB1 alleles showing the most associated TCRs and HLA-C alleles the fewest. In a later analysis, around 15,000 TCR beta sequences were associated with specific HLA alleles at a false discovery rate of 0.05. A total of fewer than 200 TCR beta chains were listed by the study as associated with cytomegalovirus. The authors suggested that the approach could potentially be generalized to other disease states and immunological phenotypes. A further reported finding was that TCR beta sequences accurately predicted the HLA-A and HLA-B alleles for most subjects in the first cohort. Compared with the approximately 710-donor mean, donors in an Asian-associated ancestry cluster had fewer N-insertions in productive TCRs, according to a later genetic analysis. Correlated functional status among segregating V segments might reflect linkage disequilibrium, but an unknown experimental factor could not be ruled out.

The library was produced with the immunoSEQ multiplex PCR assay. The multiplex PCR relied on a mix of 60 forward primers for TCR Vbeta segments and 13 reverse primers for TCR Jbeta segments. Amplification of the CDR3 region of rearranged TCR beta genes was performed with a multiplex PCR assay on genomic DNA. On the Illumina HiSeq System, the amplified TCR beta libraries were sequenced as 87-base-pair reads. In the paper's pipeline: Across the 666 repertoires, a later analysis counted roughly 77 million unique TCR beta chains, some 11 million of which were shared by at least two donors. To remove PCR and sequencing errors, raw reads were error-corrected and collapsed into unique sequences using a nearest-neighbor algorithm that merged closely related sequences. To assign V, D and J gene segments, CDR3 sequences were aligned to IMGT reference sequences. For a sequence to be retained, a match of at least six nucleotides was required to both a V gene segment and a J gene segment. Rearrangements were classified as productive when the CDR3 lacked stop codons and remained in frame with V and J, and all other rearrangements were classified as non-productive. Following IMGT convention, CDR3 was defined as the stretch from the second conserved V-encoded cysteine to the conserved J-encoded phenylalanine. The earlier analysis of about 590 of the donors excluded sequences that lacked an unambiguous match to a single V gene segment. In an earlier analysis of several hundred of the donors, V segments were called functional above 56.7% productive rearrangements and were called segregating when the between-donor standard deviation exceeded 5%. A statistical classification framework was developed to diagnose cytomegalovirus status using the catalog of TCR beta chain sequences. In a later analysis, V and J genes were assigned by comparing TCR nucleotide sequences against IMGT/GENE-DB human TR gene sequences. The TCRdist pipeline was used in a later analysis to assign CDR3 sequences and most-parsimonious VDJ recombination scenarios. In a later analysis, each TCR beta chain was defined by its CDR3 amino acid sequence together with its V-gene family, and reads lacking a unique V-gene family were excluded. To address suspected cross-contamination and a sequencing artifact, a later analysis removed 592 highly shared, low-generation-probability nucleotide sequences. In a later analysis, a clonal expansion index for each public chain was calculated from normalized within-repertoire ranks of inferred template counts. In a later analysis, generation probabilities were computed with a VDJ recombination model fitted to out-of-frame rearrangements, and the resulting probabilities were checked against IGoR. In a later analysis, TCR-TCR, TCR-HLA and TCR-CMV co-occurrence was scored with hypergeometric tests, and a repertoire-size bias correction was applied to TCR pairs. A later analysis estimated false discovery rates by permuting HLA or CMV assignments 20 times. In a later analysis, co-occurring TCRs were grouped using DBSCAN, with TCRdist sequence similarity added in when clustering inside HLA-allele-positive subsets. Co-occurrence clustering excluded repertoires with fewer than 30,000 or more than 120,000 public chains, plus five with anomalous nucleotide sharing. Sourced from immuneACCESS, this table was stored by TCRdb with only in-frame sequences that have V and J called. A share of the clones is absent; for the studies checked, an unresolved V gene accounts for under half, and the remainder has no known explanation. V, J and clone size derive from that table, while D and trimming were established from the DNA sequence. This sample has some 59,000 clones in its table, and 82% of those were observed once. Just over 3% of the sample comes from the top ten.

The specimen was PBMCs. The chain links TRBV2 with TRBJ1-6; D gene: possibly TRBD1, on 6 matching bases. The sequence derives from a woman aged 18-29 years in good health and CMV-seronegative. At the DNA level, the sequence is TGTGCCAGCATAAACAGGGTGGGGAATTCACCCCTCCACTTT. Its protein product is CASINRVGNSPLHF.